This T cell receptor (beta chain) was found in a study of radiation and T cells in renal cell carcinoma. Whole-study context: Nephrectomy followed 15 Gy stereotactic body radiation by 4 weeks. The study's findings and limits: Without pretreatment biopsies, baseline tumor clonotype presence was undetermined.

The time point was: blood 2 weeks post-SBRT. Treatment denoted: 15 Gy SBRT to primary tumor, nephrectomy 4 weeks later. The patient's renal cell carcinoma had clear cell pathology. In the case of this clone: Its specificity is unknown.

The method was immunoSEQ multiplex PCR; TCRdb's version includes in-frame clones alone and lacks a portion of them. The profile shows around 80,000 clones, over 80% of them singletons. CDR1 is SNHLY and CDR2 is FYNNEI in the germline V gene. CDR3 size: 14 residues. Trimming removed 7 bases from V and 1 base from J, with 11 bases in between. This chain connects TRBV2 to TRBJ2-4, with a tentative D call TRBD1 (6 bases). The specimen comprised blood, sampled from a patient whose treatment included radiotherapy and nephrectomy. This receptor was obtained from a man between 60 and 75 years old with renal cell carcinoma. The CDR3 nucleotides read TGTGCCAGCACCACAGGGTTCGCCAAAAACATTCAGTACTTC. This gives the protein CASTTGFAKNIQYF. Full variable domain (missing parts from reference TRBV2 and TRBJ2-4): EPEVTQTPSHQVTQMGQEVILRCVPISNHLYFYWYRQILGQKVEFLVSFYNNEISEKSEIFDDQFSVERPDGSNFTLKIRSTKLEDSAMYFCASTTGFAKNIQYFGAGTRLSVL.